This TCR beta chain appears in the sequencing data of a study of blood T cell repertoires in COVID-19. The CDR3 contains 17 residues. The germline gives CDR1 SGHTS, CDR2 YDEGEE. Trimming took off 0 bases at V and 0 bases at J, with 13 bases between the two ends. This clone was recorded a few times. Some clones are missing from TCRdb's copy, which holds only in-frame ones; the method was immunoSEQ multiplex PCR. The table includes under 350,000 clones, around nine tenths detected once. The sequence derives from a woman in her thirties with COVID-19, enrolled during active disease. The sequenced sample was peripheral blood. The V gene is TRBV5-8, the J gene TRBJ1-5; D remains ambiguous. The CDR3 is CASSLAYGQYSNQPQHF. The CDR3 nucleotides read TGTGCCAGCAGCTTGGCCTATGGGCAATATAGCAATCAGCCCCAGCATTTT.